This T cell receptor beta chain stems from a study of beta chain features in type 1 diabetes. Looking at the study overall: There were approximately 110,000,000 sorted cells examined across all samples. Findings and caveats of the study: For patients, the naive, central memory and Treg TCRB repertoires appeared more alike than for healthy donors. Any HLA-type effect on TCRB rearrangement remained unresolved here. TCRB CDR3s were moderately but significantly shorter in Type 1 diabetes patients in all four CD4+ subsets.

Germline CDR1 SGHDN, CDR2 FVKESK. V shed 1 base and J 1 base; nucleotides not matched to a gene: 3. This CDR3 is built from 15 residues. Reverse transcribing all isolated RNA meant expressed TCRB transcripts were sequenced. Measured with immunoSEQ multiplex PCR; TCRdb has only the in-frame clones, and not every one. The sample yields about 160,000 clones, around 8.4% seen once. Sampling consisted of one heparinised blood draw per donor, averaging about 116 mL. This clone was seen more than once but under ten times. Its antigen is as yet unknown. The source is a woman aged 18 to 35 with type 1 diabetes. The sample consisted of central memory CD4+ T cells from blood. The gene calls are TRBV14 and TRBJ1-2; 7 positions agree with TRBD1. The CDR3 region is CASSQAGGSNYGYTF. In DNA, the CDR3 is TGTGCCAGCAGCCAAGCAGGGGGGAGTAACTATGGCTACACCTTC.